This T cell receptor beta chain was sequenced in a study of blood T cells in healthy people across ages. Isolated per sample were at least 7 million PBMCs. Sample-barcoded 5' priming and a J-beta primer mix drove a second PCR of about 6 to 12 cycles. MiXCR was run by TCRdb on the 5' RACE reads, yielding one entry per CDR3 protein. The sample yields some 1.5 million distinct CDR3 sequences, 35% to 45% seen once. The germline CDR1 and CDR2 sequences are LGHNA and YSLEER. Trimming took 3 bases from V and 4 from J; bases not matched to a gene: 10. The CDR3 has 16 residues. The sequencing sample was made of blood. The chain carries TRBV4-3 and TRBJ2-3, with 7 nucleotides matching TRBD2. This clonotype was obtained from a woman in her late teens or twenties in good health. Written as DNA, the CDR3 is TGCGCCAGCAGCCATCAGGGAGGCGGGAGTCCAGATACGCAGTATTTT. Translated, it gives CASSHQGGGSPDTQYF.